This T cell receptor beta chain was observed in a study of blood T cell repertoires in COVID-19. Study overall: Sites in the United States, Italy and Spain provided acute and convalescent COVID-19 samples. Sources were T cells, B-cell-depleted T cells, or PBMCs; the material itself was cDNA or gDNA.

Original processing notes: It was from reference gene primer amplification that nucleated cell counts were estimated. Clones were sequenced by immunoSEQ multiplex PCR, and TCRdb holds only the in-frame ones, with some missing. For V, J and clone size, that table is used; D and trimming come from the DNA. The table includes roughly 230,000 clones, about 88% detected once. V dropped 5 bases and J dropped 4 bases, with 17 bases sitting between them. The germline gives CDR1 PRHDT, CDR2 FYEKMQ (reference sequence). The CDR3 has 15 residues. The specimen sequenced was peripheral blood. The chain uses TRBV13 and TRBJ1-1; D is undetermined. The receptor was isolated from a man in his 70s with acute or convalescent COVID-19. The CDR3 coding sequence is TGTGCCAGCAGCGTAGTCGCACAGCGGACCACTGAAGCTTTCTTT. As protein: CASSVVAQRTTEAFF.